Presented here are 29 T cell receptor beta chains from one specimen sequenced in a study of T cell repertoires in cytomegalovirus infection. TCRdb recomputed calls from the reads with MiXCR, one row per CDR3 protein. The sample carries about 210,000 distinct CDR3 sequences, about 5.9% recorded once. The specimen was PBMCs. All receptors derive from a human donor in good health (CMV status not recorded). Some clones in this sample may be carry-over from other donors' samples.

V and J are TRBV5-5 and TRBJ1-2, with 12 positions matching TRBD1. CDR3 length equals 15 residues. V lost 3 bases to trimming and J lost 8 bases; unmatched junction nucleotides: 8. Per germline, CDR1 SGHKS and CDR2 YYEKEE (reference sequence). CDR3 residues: CASSSWDRGRGGYTF. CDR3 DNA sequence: TGTGCCAGCAGCTCCTGGGACAGGGGGCGCGGGGGCTACACCTTC. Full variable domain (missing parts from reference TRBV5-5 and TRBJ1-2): DAGVTQSPTHLIKTRGQQVTLRCSPISGHKSVSWYQQVLGQGPQFIFQYYEKEERGRGNFPDRFSARQFPNYSSELNVNALLLGDSALYLCASSSWDRGRGGYTFGSGTRLTVV.

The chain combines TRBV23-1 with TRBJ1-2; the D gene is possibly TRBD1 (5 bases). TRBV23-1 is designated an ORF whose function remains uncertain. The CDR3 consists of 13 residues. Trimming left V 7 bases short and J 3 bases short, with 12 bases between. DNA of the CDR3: TGCGCCAGCACTCGGGACTTTTACTATGGCTACACCTTC. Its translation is CASTRDFYYGYTF.

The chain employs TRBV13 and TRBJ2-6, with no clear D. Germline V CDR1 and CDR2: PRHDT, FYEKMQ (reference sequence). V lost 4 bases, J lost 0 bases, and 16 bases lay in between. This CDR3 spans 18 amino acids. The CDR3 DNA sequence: TGTGCCAGCAGCTCGGTATCAGATGTAACCTCTGGGGCCAACGTCCTGACTTTC. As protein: CASSSVSDVTSGANVLTF.

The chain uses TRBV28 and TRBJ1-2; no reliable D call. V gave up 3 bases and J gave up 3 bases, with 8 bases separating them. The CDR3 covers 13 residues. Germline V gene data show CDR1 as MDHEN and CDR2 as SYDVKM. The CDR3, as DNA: TGTGCCAGCAGTTTCATCGGCGACTATGGCTACACCTTC. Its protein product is CASSFIGDYGYTF.

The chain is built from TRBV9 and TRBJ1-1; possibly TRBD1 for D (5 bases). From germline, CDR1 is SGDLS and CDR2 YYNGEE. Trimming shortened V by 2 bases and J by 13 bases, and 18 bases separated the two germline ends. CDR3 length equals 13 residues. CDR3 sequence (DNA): TGTGCCAGCAGCGTCTCAGGAGGGACGGAGGTTTTCTTT. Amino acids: CASSVSGGTEVFF.

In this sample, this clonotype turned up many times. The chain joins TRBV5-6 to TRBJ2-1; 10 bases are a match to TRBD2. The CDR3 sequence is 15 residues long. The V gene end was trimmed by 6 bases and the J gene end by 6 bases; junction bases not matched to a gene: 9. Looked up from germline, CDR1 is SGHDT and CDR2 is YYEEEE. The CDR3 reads CASIRSGGAVNEQFF. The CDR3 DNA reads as TGTGCCAGCATCCGGAGCGGGGGGGCAGTCAATGAGCAGTTCTTC. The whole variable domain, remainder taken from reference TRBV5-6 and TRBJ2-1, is DAGVTQSPTHLIKTRGQQVTLRCSPKSGHDTVSWYQQALGQGPQFIFQYYEEEERQRGNFPDRFSGHQFPNYSSELNVNALLLGDSALYLCASIRSGGAVNEQFFGPGTRLTVL.

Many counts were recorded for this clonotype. The CDR3 nucleotides are TGTGCCAGCAGCGTAATTGCAGGGGAGCAGGGCGGCTACACCTTC. Its protein is CASSVIAGEQGGYTF. The rearrangement uses TRBV9 and TRBJ1-2; a possible D gene is TRBD1 (6 bases). The CDR3 totals 15 residues. Deletions cut 1 base from V and 8 bases from J, with 18 bases between. The germline gives CDR1 SGDLS, CDR2 YYNGEE. Supplemented by reference TRBV9 and TRBJ1-2, the full variable domain reads DSGVTQTPKHLITATGQRVTLRCSPRSGDLSVYWYQQSLDQGLQFLIQYYNGEERAKGNILERFSAQQFPDLHSELNLSSLELGDSALYFCASSVIAGEQGGYTFGSGTRLTVV.

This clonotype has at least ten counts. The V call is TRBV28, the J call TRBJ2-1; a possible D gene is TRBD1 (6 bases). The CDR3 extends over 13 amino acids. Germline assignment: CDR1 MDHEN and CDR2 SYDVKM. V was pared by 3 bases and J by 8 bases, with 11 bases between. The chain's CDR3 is CASSFRKGDEQFF. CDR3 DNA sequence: TGTGCCAGCAGTTTTAGGAAGGGGGATGAGCAGTTCTTC.

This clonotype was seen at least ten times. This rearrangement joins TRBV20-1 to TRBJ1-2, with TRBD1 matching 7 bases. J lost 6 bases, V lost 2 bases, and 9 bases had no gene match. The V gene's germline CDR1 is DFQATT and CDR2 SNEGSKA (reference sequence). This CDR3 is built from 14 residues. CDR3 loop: CSARSLQGLDGYTF. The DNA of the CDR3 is TGCAGTGCTAGATCCCTACAGGGGTTGGATGGCTACACCTTC.

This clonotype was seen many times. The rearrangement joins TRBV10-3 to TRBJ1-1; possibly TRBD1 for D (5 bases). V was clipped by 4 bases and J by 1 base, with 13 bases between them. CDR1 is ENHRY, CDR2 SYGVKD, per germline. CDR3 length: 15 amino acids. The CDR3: CAISGWAGTNTEAFF. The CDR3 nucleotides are TGTGCCATCAGTGGATGGGCAGGGACGAACACTGAAGCTTTCTTT.

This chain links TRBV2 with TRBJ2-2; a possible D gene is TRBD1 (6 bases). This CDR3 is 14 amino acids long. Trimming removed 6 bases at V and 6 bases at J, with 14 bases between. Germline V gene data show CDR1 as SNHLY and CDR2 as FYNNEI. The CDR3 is CASSTGLGAGELFF. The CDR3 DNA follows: TGTGCCAGCAGCACAGGGCTGGGGGCCGGGGAGCTGTTTTTT. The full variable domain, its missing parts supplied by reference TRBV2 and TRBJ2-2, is EPEVTQTPSHQVTQMGQEVILRCVPISNHLYFYWYRQILGQKVEFLVSFYNNEISEKSEIFDDQFSVERPDGSNFTLKIRSTKLEDSAMYFCASSTGLGAGELFFGEGSRLTVL.

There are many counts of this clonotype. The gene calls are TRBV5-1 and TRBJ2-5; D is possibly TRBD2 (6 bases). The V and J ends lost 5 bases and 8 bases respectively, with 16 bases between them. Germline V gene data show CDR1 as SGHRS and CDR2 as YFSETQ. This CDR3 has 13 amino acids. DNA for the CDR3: TGCGCCAGCAGTCCTTCGGGGGATGTCACCCAGTACTTC. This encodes CASSPSGDVTQYF.

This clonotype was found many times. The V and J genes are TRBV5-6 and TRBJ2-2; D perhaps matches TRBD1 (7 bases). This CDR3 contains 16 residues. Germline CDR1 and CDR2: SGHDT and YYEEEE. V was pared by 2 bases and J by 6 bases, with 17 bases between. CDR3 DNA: TGTGCCAGCAGCTTTGCTATTCGGAGGGGGCCCGGGGAGCTGTTTTTT. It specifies CASSFAIRRGPGELFF.

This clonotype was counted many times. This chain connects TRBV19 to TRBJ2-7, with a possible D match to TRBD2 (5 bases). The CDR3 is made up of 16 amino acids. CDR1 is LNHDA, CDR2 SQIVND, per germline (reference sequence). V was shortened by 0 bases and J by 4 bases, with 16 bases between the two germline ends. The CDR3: CASSIDLGELRYEQYF. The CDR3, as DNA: TGTGCCAGTAGTATAGATCTCGGGGAACTAAGGTACGAGCAGTACTTC.

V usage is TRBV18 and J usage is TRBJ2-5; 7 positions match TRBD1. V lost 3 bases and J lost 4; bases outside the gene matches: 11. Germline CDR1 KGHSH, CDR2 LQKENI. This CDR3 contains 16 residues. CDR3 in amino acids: CASSPGTARGGETQYF. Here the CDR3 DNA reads TGTGCCAGCTCACCCGGGACAGCGAGAGGGGGAGAGACCCAGTACTTC.

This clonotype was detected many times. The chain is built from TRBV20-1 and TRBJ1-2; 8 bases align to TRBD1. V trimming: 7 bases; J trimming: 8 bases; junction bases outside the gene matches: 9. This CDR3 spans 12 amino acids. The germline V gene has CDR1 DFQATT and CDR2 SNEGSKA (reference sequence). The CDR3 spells CSVRQGAGGYTF. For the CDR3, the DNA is TGCAGTGTGAGGCAGGGGGCAGGGGGCTACACCTTC.

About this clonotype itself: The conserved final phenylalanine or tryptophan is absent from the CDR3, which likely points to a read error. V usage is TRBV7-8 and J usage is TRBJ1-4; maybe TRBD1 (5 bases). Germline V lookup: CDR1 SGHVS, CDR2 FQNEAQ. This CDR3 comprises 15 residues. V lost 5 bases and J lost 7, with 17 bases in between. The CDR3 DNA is TGTGCCAGCAGCCTAAAGCGGGGCGGGGCTGAAAAACTGTTTTAT. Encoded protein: CASSLKRGGAEKLFY.

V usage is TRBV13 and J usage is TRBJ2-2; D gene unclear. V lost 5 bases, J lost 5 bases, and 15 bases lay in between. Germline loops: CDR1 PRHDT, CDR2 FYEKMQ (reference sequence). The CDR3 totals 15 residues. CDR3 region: CASSRDFPRTGELFF. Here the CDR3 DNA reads TGTGCCAGCAGCCGCGACTTCCCGAGGACCGGGGAGCTGTTTTTT.

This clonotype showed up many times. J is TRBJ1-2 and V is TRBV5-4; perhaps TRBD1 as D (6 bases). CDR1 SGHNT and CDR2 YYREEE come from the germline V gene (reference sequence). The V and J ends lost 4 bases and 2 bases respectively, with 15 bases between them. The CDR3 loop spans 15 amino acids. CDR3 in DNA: TGTGCCAGCAGCCCTGGGGGGGGCCAAAACTATGGCTACACCTTC. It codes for CASSPGGGQNYGYTF.

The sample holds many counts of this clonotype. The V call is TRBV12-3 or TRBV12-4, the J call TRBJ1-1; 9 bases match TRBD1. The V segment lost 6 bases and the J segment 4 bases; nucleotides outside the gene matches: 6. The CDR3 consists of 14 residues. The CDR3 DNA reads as TGTGCCAGCAGCCCGGGACAGGGAATCACTGAAGCTTTCTTT. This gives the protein CASSPGQGITEAFF.

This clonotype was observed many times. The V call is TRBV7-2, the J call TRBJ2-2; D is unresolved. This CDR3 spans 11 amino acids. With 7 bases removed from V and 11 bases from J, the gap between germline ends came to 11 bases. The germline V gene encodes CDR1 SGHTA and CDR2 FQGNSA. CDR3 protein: CASTPSRELFF. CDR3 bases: TGTGCCAGCACCCCCTCTCGAGAGCTGTTTTTT.

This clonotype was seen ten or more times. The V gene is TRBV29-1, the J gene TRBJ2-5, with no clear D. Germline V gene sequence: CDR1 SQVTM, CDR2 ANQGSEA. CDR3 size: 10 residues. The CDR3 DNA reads TGCGTGTGTGGTCAGGAGACCCAGTACTTC. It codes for CVCGQETQYF.

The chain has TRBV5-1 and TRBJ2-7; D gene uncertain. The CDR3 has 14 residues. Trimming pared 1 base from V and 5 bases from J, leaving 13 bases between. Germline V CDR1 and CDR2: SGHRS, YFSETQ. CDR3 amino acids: CASSLMPLTDEQYF. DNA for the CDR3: TGCGCCAGCAGCTTGATGCCATTGACGGACGAGCAGTACTTC. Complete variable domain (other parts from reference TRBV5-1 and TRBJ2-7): KAGVTQTPRYLIKTRGQQVTLSCSPISGHRSVSWYQQTPGQGLQFLFEYFSETQRNKGNFPGRFSGRQFSNSRSEMNVSTLELGDSALYLCASSLMPLTDEQYFGPGTRLTVT.

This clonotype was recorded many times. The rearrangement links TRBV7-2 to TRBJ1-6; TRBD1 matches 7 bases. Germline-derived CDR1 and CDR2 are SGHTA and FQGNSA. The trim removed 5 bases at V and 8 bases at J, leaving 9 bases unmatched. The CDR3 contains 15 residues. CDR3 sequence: CASSPNDRVYSPLHF. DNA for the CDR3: TGTGCCAGCAGCCCGAACGACAGGGTCTATTCACCCCTCCACTTT. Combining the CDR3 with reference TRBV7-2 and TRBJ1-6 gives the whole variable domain GAGVSQSPSNKVTEKGKDVELRCDPISGHTALYWYRQSLGQGLEFLIYFQGNSAPDKSGLPSDRFSAERTGGSVSTLTIQRTQQEDSAVYLCASSPNDRVYSPLHFGNGTRLTVT.

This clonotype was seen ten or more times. The CDR3: CASLDQLNTEAFF. CDR3 DNA sequence: TGTGCCAGCCTTGACCAACTGAACACTGAAGCTTTCTTT. This chain links TRBV7-2 with TRBJ1-1, with unresolved D. V was trimmed by 8 bases and J by 0 bases, leaving 10 bases between them. Germline V lookup: CDR1 SGHTA, CDR2 FQGNSA. The CDR3 length is 13 residues.

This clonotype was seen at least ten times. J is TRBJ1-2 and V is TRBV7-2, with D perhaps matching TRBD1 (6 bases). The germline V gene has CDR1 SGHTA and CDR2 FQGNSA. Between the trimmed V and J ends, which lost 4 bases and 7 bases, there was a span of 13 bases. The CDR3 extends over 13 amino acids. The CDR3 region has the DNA TGTGCCAGCAGCTATTCGGGGGGCCTTGGCTACACCTTC. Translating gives CASSYSGGLGYTF.

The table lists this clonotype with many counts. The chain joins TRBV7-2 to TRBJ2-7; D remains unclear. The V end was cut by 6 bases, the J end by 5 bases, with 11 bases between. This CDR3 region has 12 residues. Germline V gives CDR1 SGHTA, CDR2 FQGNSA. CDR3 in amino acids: CASRIRVDEQYF. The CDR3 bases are TGTGCCAGCAGGATTAGGGTCGACGAGCAGTACTTC.

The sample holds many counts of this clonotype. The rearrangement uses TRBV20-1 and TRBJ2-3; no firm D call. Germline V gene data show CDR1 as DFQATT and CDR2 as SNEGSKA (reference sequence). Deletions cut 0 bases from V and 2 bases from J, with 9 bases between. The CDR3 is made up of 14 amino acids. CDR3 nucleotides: TGCAGTGCTAGAGATTACGGTTCCACAGATACGCAGTATTTT. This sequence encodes CSARDYGSTDTQYF.

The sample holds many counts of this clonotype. CDR3 region: CASSLSAGLETQYF. CDR3 in DNA: TGTGCCAGCAGCTTATCCGCAGGGTTGGAGACCCAGTACTTC. V and J are TRBV7-2 and TRBJ2-5; D is perhaps TRBD1 (5 bases). The CDR3 covers 14 residues. V gave up 2 bases and J gave up 5 bases, with 12 bases separating them. From germline, CDR1 is SGHTA and CDR2 FQGNSA. Based on the CDR3 plus reference TRBV7-2 and TRBJ2-5, the full variable domain is GAGVSQSPSNKVTEKGKDVELRCDPISGHTALYWYRQSLGQGLEFLIYFQGNSAPDKSGLPSDRFSAERTGGSVSTLTIQRTQQEDSAVYLCASSLSAGLETQYFGPGTRLLVL.